One and the same sample provided the 26 T cell receptor beta chains below, sequenced in a study of OX40 agonist ivuxolimab in advanced cancers. The method was the immunoSEQ multiplex PCR assay. As stored in TCRdb, this immuneACCESS dataset retains in-frame rearrangements with V and J assigned. A fraction of the clones does not appear; measured against another copy, unresolved V genes explain less than half of the discrepancy, and the remainder lacks a known reason. The sample contains 50,000 to 60,000 clones, about 92% of them found a single time. The ten largest clones add up to 5.5% to 7.5% of the sample. Sequencing was performed on CD4+ or CD8+ T cells sorted from blood, taken in a trial of the OX40 agonist ivuxolimab. These TCRs come from an adult with an advanced solid tumor such as melanoma, head and neck, liver or kidney cancer.

V usage is TRBV4-1 and J usage is TRBJ1-5; a possible D gene is TRBD1 (5 bases). V was cut by 1 base and J by 3 bases, with 10 bases left in between. CDR1 and CDR2 (germline): MGHRA, YSYEKL. The CDR3 extends over 15 amino acids. The CDR3 sequence: CASSQGETDNQPQHF. DNA of the CDR3: TGCGCCAGCAGCCAAGGTGAGACAGACAATCAGCCCCAGCATTTT.

CDR3 residues: CASSQGARTEAFF. The CDR3 DNA is TGTGCCAGCAGCCAGGGGGCGCGAACTGAAGCTTTCTTT. J is TRBJ1-1 and V is TRBV7-9, with 8 bases matching TRBD1. The germline gives CDR1 SEHNR, CDR2 FQNEAQ (reference sequence). The trim removed 5 bases at V and 5 bases at J, leaving 4 bases unmatched. This CDR3 comprises 13 residues.

V usage is TRBV27 and J usage is TRBJ1-4; 9 bases line up with TRBD1. Germline-derived CDR1 and CDR2 are MNHEY and SMNVEV (reference sequence). This CDR3 spans 18 amino acids. Trimming removed 3 bases from V and 8 bases from J; junction bases left unmatched: 16. The CDR3 here is CASSFNPGQGGLEEKLFF. DNA for the CDR3: TGTGCCAGCAGTTTTAACCCGGGACAGGGAGGTTTAGAAGAAAAACTGTTTTTT.

DNA of the CDR3: TGTGCCAGCAGCGTAGGAACGGGAAGCTCTGGAAACACCATATATTTT. It encodes CASSVGTGSSGNTIYF. The chain uses TRBV2 and TRBJ1-3; D is ambiguous. The germline V gene encodes CDR1 SNHLY and CDR2 FYNNEI. This CDR3 region has 16 residues. V lost 6 bases and J lost 0, with 15 bases in between.

This sequence joins TRBV28 and TRBJ2-1, with 9 bases aligning to TRBD1. From germline, CDR1 is MDHEN and CDR2 SYDVKM. J was trimmed by 6 bases and V by 4 bases; bases with no gene match: 10. This CDR3 contains 16 residues. CDR3 region: CASSSPGQGSFNEQFF. Here the CDR3 DNA reads TGTGCCAGCAGTTCCCCGGGACAGGGCTCTTTCAATGAGCAGTTCTTC.

V gene TRBV30 combines with J gene TRBJ1-3; possible D gene TRBD1, 5 bases. Germline-derived CDR1 and CDR2 are GTSNPN and SVGIG (reference sequence). The CDR3 has 14 residues. The V and J ends lost 7 bases and 0 bases respectively, with 13 bases between them. CDR3 DNA: TGTGCCTCCCCCCGGGGCCTCTCTGGAAACACCATATATTTT. It specifies CASPRGLSGNTIYF.

This chain links TRBV5-4 with TRBJ2-3, with 9 bases fitting TRBD1. Germline V gene lookup returns CDR1 SGHNT and CDR2 YYREEE (reference sequence). The trim removed 4 bases at V and 4 bases at J, leaving 4 bases unmatched. The CDR3 has 14 residues. The CDR3 region has the DNA TGTGCCAGCAGCGGGGGGACAGGGTCAGATACGCAGTATTTT. Amino acids: CASSGGTGSDTQYF. Filled out from reference TRBV5-4 and TRBJ2-3, the complete variable domain reads ETGVTQSPTHLIKTRGQQVTLRCSSQSGHNTVSWYQQALGQGPQFIFQYYREEENGRGNFPPRFSGLQFPNYSSELNVNALELDDSALYLCASSGGTGSDTQYFGPGTRLTVL.

This chain connects TRBV7-2 to TRBJ1-2; D may be TRBD1 (6 bases). The germline V and J ends were trimmed by 2 bases and 6 bases, with 16 bases remaining between them. Germline lookup yields CDR1 SGHTA and CDR2 FQGNSA. The CDR3 runs 15 residues. CDR3 amino acids: CASSLKGWGADGYTF. CDR3 DNA: TGTGCCAGCAGCTTAAAAGGTTGGGGGGCCGATGGCTACACCTTC. Full variable domain (rest looked up from reference TRBV7-2 and TRBJ1-2): GAGVSQSPSNKVTEKGKDVELRCDPISGHTALYWYRQSLGQGLEFLIYFQGNSAPDKSGLPSDRFSAERTGGSVSTLTIQRTQQEDSAVYLCASSLKGWGADGYTFGSGTRLTVV.

The chain uses TRBV10-3 and TRBJ2-1; D call uncertain. V gave up 3 bases and J gave up 6 bases, with 12 bases separating them. The CDR3 consists of 14 residues. Germline V CDR1 and CDR2: ENHRY, SYGVKD. The CDR3 region has the DNA TGTGCCATCAGTGACCCCGGACCCTTCAATGAGCAGTTCTTC. It encodes CAISDPGPFNEQFF.

The gene calls are TRBV10-3 and TRBJ2-5; tentatively, D is TRBD2 (5 bases). With 9 bases removed from V and 7 bases from J, the gap between germline ends came to 12 bases. Germline lookup yields CDR1 ENHRY and CDR2 SYGVKD. The CDR3 runs to 11 residues. In nucleotides, the CDR3 is TGTGCCATTACCGGGGTGGGGACCCAGTACTTC. Protein: CAITGVGTQYF.

V and J are TRBV30 and TRBJ2-2; 14 bases agree with TRBD2. Per germline, CDR1 GTSNPN and CDR2 SVGIG (reference sequence). The CDR3 totals 16 residues. J gave up 5 bases and V 5 bases, and 7 bases lay outside the gene matches. The DNA of the CDR3 is TGTGCCTGGTCGGGACTAGCGGGAGATAGAACCGGGGAGCTGTTTTTT. Its translation is CAWSGLAGDRTGELFF.

This sequence joins TRBV19 and TRBJ2-3, with 9 bases lining up with TRBD1. The V segment lost 8 bases and the J segment 2 bases; nucleotides outside the gene matches: 5. The germline gives CDR1 LNHDA, CDR2 SQIVND (reference sequence). This CDR3 contains 14 residues. This chain's CDR3 is CASGDRDFTDTQYF. The CDR3 DNA reads as TGTGCCAGTGGGGACAGGGATTTCACAGATACGCAGTATTTT.

The rearrangement uses TRBV6-1 and TRBJ2-5; D gene unclear. Germline CDR1 and CDR2: MNHNS and SASEGT. This CDR3 is built from 17 residues. V lost 4 bases, J lost 1 base, and 19 bases lay in between. CDR3 coding DNA: TGTGCCAGCAGTGCTGATACATCCATGGGGTCCCAAGAGACCCAGTACTTC. Amino acids: CASSADTSMGSQETQYF.

This chain joins TRBV19 and TRBJ2-2; a possible D gene is TRBD2 (5 bases). Between the trimmed V and J ends, which lost 0 bases and 1 base, there was a span of 12 bases. CDR1 is LNHDA, CDR2 SQIVND, per germline (reference sequence). There are 17 residues in the CDR3. CDR3 sequence reads: CASSIDTGILNTGELFF. The DNA for the CDR3 is TGTGCCAGTAGTATAGATACCGGGATATTGAACACCGGGGAGCTGTTTTTT.

The chain combines TRBV6-1 with TRBJ1-1, with D unclear. The CDR3 covers 14 residues. Trimming shortened V by 2 bases and J by 1 base, and 8 bases separated the two germline ends. CDR1 is MNHNS and CDR2 is SASEGT in the germline V gene. CDR3 in amino acids: CASSEKAANTEAFF. DNA of the CDR3: TGTGCCAGCAGTGAAAAGGCGGCGAACACTGAAGCTTTCTTT.

The chain combines TRBV11-2 with TRBJ2-7, with D unclear. The V gene lost 3 bases and the J gene lost 2 bases, with 14 bases spanning the gap. Germline lookup yields CDR1 SGHAT and CDR2 FQNNGV. The CDR3 consists of 15 residues. CDR3 region: CASSLGSGRTYEQYV. CDR3 sequence (DNA): TGTGCCAGCAGCTTGGGGTCCGGTAGAACCTACGAGCAGTACGTC.

The genes are TRBV25-1 and TRBJ2-3; no definite D call. Per germline, CDR1 MGHDK and CDR2 SYGVNS. The CDR3 has 14 amino acids. Deletions cut 0 bases from V and 4 bases from J, with 8 bases between. The CDR3 DNA is TGTGCCAGCAGTGAATATTCGGGCCCAGATACGCAGTATTTT. Translated: CASSEYSGPDTQYF.

The chain's CDR3 is CASSQDPLTSGSDNEQYF. The CDR3 nucleotides are TGCGCCAGCAGCCAAGACCCACTTACTAGCGGGAGTGACAACGAGCAGTACTTC. The rearrangement joins TRBV4-1 to TRBJ2-7; 11 nucleotides align to TRBD2. The germline V gene encodes CDR1 MGHRA and CDR2 YSYEKL. The CDR3 loop spans 18 amino acids. The V and J ends lost 0 bases and 5 bases, in that order; junction bases with no gene match: 12.

The CDR3 region has the DNA TGTGCCAGCAGTCCTCAGACAGATACGCAGTATTTT. Translated: CASSPQTDTQYF. V is TRBV27 and J is TRBJ2-3, with D unclear. This CDR3 spans 12 amino acids. Germline lookup yields CDR1 MNHEY and CDR2 SMNVEV (reference sequence). Deletions cut 5 bases from V and 3 bases from J, with 6 bases between.

V is TRBV6-1 and J is TRBJ2-6, with D possibly TRBD2 on 5 matching bases. Germline V gene sequence: CDR1 MNHNS, CDR2 SASEGT. The CDR3 has 15 residues. The V gene lost 3 bases and the J gene lost 1 base, with 7 bases spanning the gap. CDR3 in DNA: TGTGCCAGCAGTGACTGGAGGTCTGGGGCCAACGTCCTGACTTTC. Translated: CASSDWRSGANVLTF.

The rearrangement uses TRBV7-2 and TRBJ1-4, with 7 bases identical to TRBD1. Germline V gene lookup returns CDR1 SGHTA and CDR2 FQGNSA. V trimming: 6 bases; J trimming: 0 bases; junction bases outside the gene matches: 13. CDR3 size: 18 residues. The CDR3 region has the DNA TGTGCCAGCAGTCTCAGACAGGGACTCTCTGCAACTAATGAAAAACTGTTTTTT. This codes for CASSLRQGLSATNEKLFF.

The chain uses TRBV11-2 and TRBJ1-3; a weak D match, TRBD1 (5 bases). Germline-derived CDR1 and CDR2 are SGHAT and FQNNGV. The CDR3 loop spans 15 amino acids. V was trimmed by 2 bases and J by 8 bases, leaving 16 bases between them. For the CDR3, the DNA is TGTGCCAGCAGCTTATTTGGCGGGACGCTTGACACCATATATTTT. This translates into CASSLFGGTLDTIYF.

The chain combines TRBV5-1 with TRBJ1-1, with 8 bases aligning to TRBD1. Germline V gene sequence: CDR1 SGHRS, CDR2 YFSETQ. After removal of 7 bases from V and 4 bases from J, the junction contained 6 bases not matched to a gene. CDR3 size: 13 residues. CDR3 nucleotide sequence: TGCGCCAGCCGCCAGGGGGCCCCCACTGAAGCTTTCTTT. It codes for CASRQGAPTEAFF.

V and J are TRBV5-1 and TRBJ2-2, with unresolved D. V lost 4 bases and J 0 bases, leaving 7 bases between the germline ends. Germline lookup yields CDR1 SGHRS and CDR2 YFSETQ. This CDR3 has 14 amino acids. Written as DNA, the CDR3 is TGCGCCAGCAGCCCCAGCGCGAACACCGGGGAGCTGTTTTTT. Amino acids: CASSPSANTGELFF.

The V and J genes are TRBV19 and TRBJ1-1, with D unresolved. The V end lost 3 bases, the J end lost 1 base, and 6 bases lay between the germline ends. Germline CDR1 reads LNHDA; CDR2 reads SQIVND (reference sequence). CDR3 length equals 13 residues. The CDR3 DNA sequence: TGTGCCAGTAGTATTACAGAGAACACTGAAGCTTTCTTT. This sequence encodes CASSITENTEAFF.

The chain joins TRBV5-1 to TRBJ2-7; no definite D call. The V end lost 4 bases, the J end lost 1 base, and 12 bases lay between the germline ends. The CDR3 runs to 14 residues. CDR1 is SGHRS and CDR2 is YFSETQ in the germline V gene. CDR3 sequence: CASSPWEVSYEQYF. The CDR3 bases are TGCGCCAGCAGCCCGTGGGAAGTGTCCTACGAGCAGTACTTC.